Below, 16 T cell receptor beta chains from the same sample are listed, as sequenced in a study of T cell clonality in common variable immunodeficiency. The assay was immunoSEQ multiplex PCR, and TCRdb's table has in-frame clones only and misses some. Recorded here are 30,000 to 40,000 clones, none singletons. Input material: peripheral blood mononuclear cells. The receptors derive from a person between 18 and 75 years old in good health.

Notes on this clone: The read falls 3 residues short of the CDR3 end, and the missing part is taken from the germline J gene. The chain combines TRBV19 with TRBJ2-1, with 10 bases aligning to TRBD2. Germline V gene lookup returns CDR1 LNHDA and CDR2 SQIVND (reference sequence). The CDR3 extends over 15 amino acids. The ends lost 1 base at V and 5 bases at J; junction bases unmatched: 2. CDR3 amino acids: CASSIAGLADNEQFF. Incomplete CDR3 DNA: TGTGCCAGTAGTATAGCCGGACTAGCGGACAATGAG.

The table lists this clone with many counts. CDR3: CAWRAGLNPKYGYTF. The CDR3 DNA, read in part, is TGTGCCTGGAGGGCAGGGCTCAATCCAAAATATGGC. V is TRBV30 and J is TRBJ1-2; D is possibly TRBD1 (5 bases). The sequenced fragment ends 3 residues before the CDR3 boundary, so the rest is inferred from the germline J gene. This CDR3 contains 15 residues. V lost 3 bases and J 5 bases, leaving 19 bases between the germline ends. The germline CDR1 and CDR2 sequences are GTSNPN and SVGIG (reference sequence).

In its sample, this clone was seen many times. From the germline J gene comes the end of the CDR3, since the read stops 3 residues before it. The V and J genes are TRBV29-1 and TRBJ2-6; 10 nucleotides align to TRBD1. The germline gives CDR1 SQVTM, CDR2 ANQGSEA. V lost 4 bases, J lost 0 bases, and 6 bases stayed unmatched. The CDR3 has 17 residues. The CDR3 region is CSVAEGQGLSGANVLTF. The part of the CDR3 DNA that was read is TGCAGCGTTGCGGAGGGACAGGGGCTCTCTGGGGCCAACGTC.

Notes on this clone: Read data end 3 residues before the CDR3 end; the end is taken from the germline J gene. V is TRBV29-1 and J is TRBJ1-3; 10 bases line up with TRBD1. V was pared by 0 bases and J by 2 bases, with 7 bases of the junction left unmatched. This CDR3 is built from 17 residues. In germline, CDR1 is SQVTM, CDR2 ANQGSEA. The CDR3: CSVEDGTGVDAGNTIYF. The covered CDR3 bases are TGCAGCGTTGAAGATGGGACAGGGGTCGACGCTGGAAACACC.

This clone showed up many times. Partial CDR3 DNA: TGTGCCAGCACCCCAAGCCTGGGGGCCGATACG. Translating gives CASTPSLGADT. In full, the CDR3 is CASTPSLGADTQYF. V and J are TRBV2 and TRBJ2-3; TRBD1 is a possible D gene (6 bases). The read terminates 3 residues before the CDR3 end, so the remaining end is supplied by the germline J gene. The V end was cut by 7 bases, the J end by 6 bases, with 17 bases between. From germline, CDR1 is SNHLY and CDR2 FYNNEI. The CDR3 totals 14 residues.

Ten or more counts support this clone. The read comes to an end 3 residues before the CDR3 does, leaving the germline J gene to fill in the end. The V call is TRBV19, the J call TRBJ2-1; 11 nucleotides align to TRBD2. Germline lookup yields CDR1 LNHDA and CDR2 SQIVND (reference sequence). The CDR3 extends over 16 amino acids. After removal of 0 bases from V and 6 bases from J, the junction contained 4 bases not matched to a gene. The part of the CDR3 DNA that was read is TGTGCCAGTAGTATAGATCAAACTAGCGGGAGCAATGAG. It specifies CASSIDQTSGSNE. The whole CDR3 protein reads CASSIDQTSGSNEQFF.

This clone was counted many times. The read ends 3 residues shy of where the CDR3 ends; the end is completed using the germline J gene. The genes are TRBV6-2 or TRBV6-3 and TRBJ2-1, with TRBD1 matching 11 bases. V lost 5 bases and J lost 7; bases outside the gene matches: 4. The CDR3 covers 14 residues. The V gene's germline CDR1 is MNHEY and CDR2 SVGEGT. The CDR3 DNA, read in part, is TGTGCCAGCAGTGGACAGGGGGCTTGGAATGAG. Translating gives CASSGQGAWNE. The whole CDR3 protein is CASSGQGAWNEQFF.

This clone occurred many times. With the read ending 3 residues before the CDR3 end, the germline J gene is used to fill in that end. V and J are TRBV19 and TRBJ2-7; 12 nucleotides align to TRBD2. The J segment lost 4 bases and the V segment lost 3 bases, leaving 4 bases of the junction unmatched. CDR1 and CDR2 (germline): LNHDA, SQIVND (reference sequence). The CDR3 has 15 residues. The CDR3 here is CASSIGTSGHYEQYF. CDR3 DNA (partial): TGTGCCAGTAGTATCGGGACTAGCGGGCATTACGAG. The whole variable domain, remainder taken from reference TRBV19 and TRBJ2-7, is DGGITQSPKYLFRKEGQNVTLSCEQNLNHDAMYWYRQDPGQGLRLIYYSQIVNDFQKGDIAEGYSVSREKKESFPLTVTSAQKNPTAFYLCASSIGTSGHYEQYFGPGTRLTVT.

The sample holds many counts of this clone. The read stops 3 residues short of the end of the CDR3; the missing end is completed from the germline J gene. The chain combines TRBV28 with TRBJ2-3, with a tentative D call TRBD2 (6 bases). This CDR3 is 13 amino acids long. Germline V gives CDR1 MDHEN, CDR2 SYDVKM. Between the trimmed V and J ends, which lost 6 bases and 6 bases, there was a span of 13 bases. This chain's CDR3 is CASSPAGGDTQYF. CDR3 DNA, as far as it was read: TGTGCCAGCAGCCCGGCTGGGGGGGATACG.

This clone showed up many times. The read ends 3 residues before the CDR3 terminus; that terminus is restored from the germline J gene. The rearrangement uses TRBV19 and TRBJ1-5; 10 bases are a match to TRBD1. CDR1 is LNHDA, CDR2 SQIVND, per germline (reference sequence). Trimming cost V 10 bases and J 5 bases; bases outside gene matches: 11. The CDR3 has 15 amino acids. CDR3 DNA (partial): TGTGCCACTAAAGACAGGGGGCCGGGGGATCAGCCC. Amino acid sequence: CATKDRGPGDQP. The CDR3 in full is CATKDRGPGDQPQHF.

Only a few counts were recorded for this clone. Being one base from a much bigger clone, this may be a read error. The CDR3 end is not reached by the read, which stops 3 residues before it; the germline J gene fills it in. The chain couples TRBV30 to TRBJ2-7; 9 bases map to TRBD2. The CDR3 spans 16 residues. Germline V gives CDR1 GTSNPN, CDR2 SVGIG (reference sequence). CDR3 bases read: TGTGCCTTGAGTGTAGGGACTAGCTTTTTCTCCTACGAG. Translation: CALSVGTSFFSYE. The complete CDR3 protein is CALSVGTSFFSYEQYF.

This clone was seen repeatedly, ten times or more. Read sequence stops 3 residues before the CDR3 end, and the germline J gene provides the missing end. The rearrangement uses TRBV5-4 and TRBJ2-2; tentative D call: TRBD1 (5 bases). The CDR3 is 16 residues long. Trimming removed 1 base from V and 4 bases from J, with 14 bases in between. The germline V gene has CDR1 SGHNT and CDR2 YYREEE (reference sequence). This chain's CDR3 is CASSLKTPQGTGELFF. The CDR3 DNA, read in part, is TGTGCCAGCAGCTTGAAGACTCCCCAGGGCACCGGGGAG.

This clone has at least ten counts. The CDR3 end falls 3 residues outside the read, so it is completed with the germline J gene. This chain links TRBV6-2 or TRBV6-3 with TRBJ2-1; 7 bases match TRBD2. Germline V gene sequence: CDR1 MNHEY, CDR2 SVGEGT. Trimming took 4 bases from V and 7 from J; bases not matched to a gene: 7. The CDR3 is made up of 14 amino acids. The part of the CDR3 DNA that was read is TGTGCCAGCAGTTCCTCTGGGGGGGGGAATGAG. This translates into CASSSSGGGNE. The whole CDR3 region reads CASSSSGGGNEQFF.

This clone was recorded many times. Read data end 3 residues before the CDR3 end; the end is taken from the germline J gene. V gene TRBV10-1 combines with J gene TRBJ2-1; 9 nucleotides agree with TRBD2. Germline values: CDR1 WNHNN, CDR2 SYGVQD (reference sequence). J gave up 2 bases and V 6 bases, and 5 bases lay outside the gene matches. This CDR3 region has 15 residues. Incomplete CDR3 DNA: TGCGCCAGCAGAGCGACTAGCGGAGCCTACAATGAG. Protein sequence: CASRATSGAYNE. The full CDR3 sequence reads CASRATSGAYNEQFF.

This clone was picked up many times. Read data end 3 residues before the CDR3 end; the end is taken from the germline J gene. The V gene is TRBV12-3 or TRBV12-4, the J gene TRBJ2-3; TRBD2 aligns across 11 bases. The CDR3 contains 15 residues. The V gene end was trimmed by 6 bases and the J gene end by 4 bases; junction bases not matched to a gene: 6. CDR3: CASSPLAGVADTQYF. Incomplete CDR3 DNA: TGTGCCAGCAGCCCACTAGCGGGAGTGGCAGATACG.

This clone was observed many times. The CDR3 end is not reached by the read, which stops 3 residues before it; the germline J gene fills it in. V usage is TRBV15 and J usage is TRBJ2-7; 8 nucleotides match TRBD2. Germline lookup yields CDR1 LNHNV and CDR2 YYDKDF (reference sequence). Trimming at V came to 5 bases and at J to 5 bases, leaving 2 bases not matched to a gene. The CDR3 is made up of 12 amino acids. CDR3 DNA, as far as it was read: TGTGCCACCAGCCCAGCGGGGGACGAG. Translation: CATSPAGDE. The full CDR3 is CATSPAGDEQYF. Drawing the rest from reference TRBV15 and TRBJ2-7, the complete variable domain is DAMVIQNPRYQVTQFGKPVTLSCSQTLNHNVMYWYQQKSSQAPKLLFHYYDKDFNNEADTPDNFQSRRPNTSFCFLDIRSPGLGDTAMYLCATSPAGDEQYFGPGTRLTVT.